This T cell receptor (beta chain) was sequenced during a study of T cell responses to AZD1222 COVID-19 vaccine. Study-wide points: Per reports, nearly half of all spike-specific TCRs target regions that are unmutated in variants. Regions 160-218 and 743-854 dominated among vaccine-associated CD4 TCRs spanning spike. Spike-specific TCR repertoires showed rising breadth and depth after two AZD1222 doses. White British donors predominated, females outnumbered males, and clonal diversity was possibly underestimated.

To note about this clone: Its specificity is not known.

V lost 3 bases to trimming and J lost 8 bases, with 10 bases between them. This CDR3 has 12 residues. The germline CDR1 and CDR2 sequences are ENHRY and SYGVKD. Profiled with immunoSEQ multiplex PCR; TCRdb holds only in-frame clones, not every one. This table has about 140,000 clones, approximately 90% appearing once. Sequenced material: peripheral blood, taken on day 0 of AZD1222 vaccination. The source of this sequence is an adult in good health. This chain uses TRBV10-3 with TRBJ1-2; D uncertain. CDR3 nucleotides: TGTGCCATCAGTGACACAATGGGGGGCTACACCTTC. Protein product: CAISDTMGGYTF.